This TCR beta chain stems from a study of cytomegalovirus exposure and HLA in healthy donors. General observations from the study: In vitro testing confirmed a few CMV-associated chains as specific for CMV antigens. TCR beta chains numbering some 160 were designated cytomegalovirus-associated. High sensitivity and specificity were reportedly achieved when the classifier diagnosed cytomegalovirus status. Most TCR sequences were uncommon, yet certain public TCRs appeared in many donors.

This CDR3 comprises 17 residues. The germline V gene has CDR1 LNHNV and CDR2 YYDKDF (reference sequence). Trimming removed 3 bases at V and 0 bases at J, with 17 bases between. Libraries were prepared by immunoSEQ multiplex PCR; TCRdb keeps only in-frame clonotypes and omits some of them. The data hold approximately 280,000 clones, with 88% observed a single time. As to this clone: Antigen: not known.

The origin of this receptor is a woman aged 18-35 years in good health and CMV-seronegative. The gene calls are TRBV15 and TRBJ1-1; D gene unclear. The sample taken for sequencing was PBMCs. CDR3 loop: CATSSPSGEPVNTEAFF. The CDR3 region has the DNA TGTGCCACCAGCAGCCCCTCGGGAGAACCCGTGAACACTGAAGCTTTCTTT.